This T cell receptor beta chain emerged from a study of Graves' ophthalmopathy and Graves' hyperthyroidism. Across the whole study: Cases classed as stable hyperthyroidism had no ophthalmopathy within 18 months of follow-up. Study-level points and caveats: Both an approximately 69% sensitivity and a 72.22% specificity characterized the model's predictions of ophthalmopathy progression. Separation of ophthalmopathy from stable hyperthyroidism was achieved by a 13-signature model, at approximately 87% sensitivity and about 81% specificity.

Beta-chain TCR CDR3 regions were amplified from RNA transcripts. In the first round, RT-PCR was carried out with HTBI primers, and a multiplex PCR formed the second round. MiXCR was run by TCRdb on the multiplex PCR reads, yielding one entry per CDR3 protein. There are around 1,000,000 distinct CDR3 sequences in the sample; 35% to 40% occur only once, and roughly 10% lies in the top ten. Aged 18 to 65, the patients with hyperthyroidism had under 2 months' duration and were newly diagnosed. The germline V gene has CDR1 SGHRS and CDR2 YFSETQ. CDR3 length: 16 residues. Comment on this clonotype: Its antigen remains unidentified. One junction end does not reproduce the germline sequence, and a read error may be involved.

The origin of this receptor is an adult man with Graves' hyperthyroidism. The chain couples TRBV5-1 to TRBJ1-2; D uncertain. Material for sequencing was peripheral blood or thyroid tissue (not recorded which). The CDR3 sequence is CASRLRAGISNYGYAF. Written as DNA, the CDR3 is TGCGCCAGCCGGCTACGAGCCGGGATATCTAACTATGGCTACGCCTTC.